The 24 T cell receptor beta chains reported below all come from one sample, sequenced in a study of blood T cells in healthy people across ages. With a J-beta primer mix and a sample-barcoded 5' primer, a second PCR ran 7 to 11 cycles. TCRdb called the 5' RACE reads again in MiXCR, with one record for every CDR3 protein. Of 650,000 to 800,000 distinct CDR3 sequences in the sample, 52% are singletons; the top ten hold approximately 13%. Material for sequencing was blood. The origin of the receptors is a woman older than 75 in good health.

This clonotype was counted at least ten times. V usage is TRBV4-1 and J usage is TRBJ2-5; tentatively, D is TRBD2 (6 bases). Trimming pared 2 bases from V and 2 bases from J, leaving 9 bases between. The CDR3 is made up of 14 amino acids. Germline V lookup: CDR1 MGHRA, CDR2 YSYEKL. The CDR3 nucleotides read TGCGCCAGCAGCCAACTAGCGCGGCAAGAGACCCAGTACTTC. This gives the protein CASSQLARQETQYF.

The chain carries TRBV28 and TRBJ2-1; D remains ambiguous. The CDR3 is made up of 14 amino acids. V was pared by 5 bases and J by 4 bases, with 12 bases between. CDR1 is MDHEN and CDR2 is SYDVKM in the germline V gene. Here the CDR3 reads CASSKLPRYNEQFF. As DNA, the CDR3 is TGTGCCAGCAGTAAACTCCCTCGTTACAATGAGCAGTTCTTC.

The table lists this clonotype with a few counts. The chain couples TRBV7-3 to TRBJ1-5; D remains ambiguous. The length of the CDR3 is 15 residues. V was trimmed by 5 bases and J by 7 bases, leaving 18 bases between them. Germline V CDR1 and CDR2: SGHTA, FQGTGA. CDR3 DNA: TGTGCCAGCAGCCGACAACCCATCCGGCACCAGCCCCAGCATTTT. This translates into CASSRQPIRHQPQHF. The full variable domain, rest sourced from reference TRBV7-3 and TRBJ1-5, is GAGVSQTPSNKVTEKGKYVELRCDPISGHTALYWYRQSLGQGPEFLIYFQGTGAADDSGLPNDRFFAVRPEGSVSTLKIQRTERGDSAVYLCASSRQPIRHQPQHFGDGTRLSIL.

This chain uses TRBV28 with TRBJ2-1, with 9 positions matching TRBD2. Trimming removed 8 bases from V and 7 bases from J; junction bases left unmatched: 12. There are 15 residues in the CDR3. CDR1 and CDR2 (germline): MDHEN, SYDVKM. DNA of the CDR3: TGTGCCAGCCTAGCGTTGGGCGGGAGGGGAAATGAGCAGTTCTTC. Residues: CASLALGGRGNEQFF.

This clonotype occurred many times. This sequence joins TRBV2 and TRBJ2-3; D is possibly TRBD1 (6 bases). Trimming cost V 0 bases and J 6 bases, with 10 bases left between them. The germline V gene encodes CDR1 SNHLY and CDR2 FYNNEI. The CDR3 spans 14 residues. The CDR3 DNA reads TGTGCCAGCAGTGAAGCACCAAGGGGGGATACGCAGTATTTT. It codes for CASSEAPRGDTQYF.

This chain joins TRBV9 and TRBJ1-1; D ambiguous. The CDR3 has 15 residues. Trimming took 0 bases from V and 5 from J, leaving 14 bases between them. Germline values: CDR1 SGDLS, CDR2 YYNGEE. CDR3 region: CASSVAPSFQTEAFF. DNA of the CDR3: TGTGCCAGCAGCGTAGCTCCGAGCTTCCAGACTGAAGCTTTCTTT. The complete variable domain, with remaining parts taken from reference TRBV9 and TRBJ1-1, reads DSGVTQTPKHLITATGQRVTLRCSPRSGDLSVYWYQQSLDQGLQFLIQYYNGEERAKGNILERFSAQQFPDLHSELNLSSLELGDSALYFCASSVAPSFQTEAFFGQGTRLTVV.

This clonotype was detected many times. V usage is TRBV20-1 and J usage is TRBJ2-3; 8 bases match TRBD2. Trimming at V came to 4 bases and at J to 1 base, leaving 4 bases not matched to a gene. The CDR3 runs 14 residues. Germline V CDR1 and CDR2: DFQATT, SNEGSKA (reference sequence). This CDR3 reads CSATRGDGTDTQYF. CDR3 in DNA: TGCAGTGCTACGCGGGGGGACGGCACAGATACGCAGTATTTT.

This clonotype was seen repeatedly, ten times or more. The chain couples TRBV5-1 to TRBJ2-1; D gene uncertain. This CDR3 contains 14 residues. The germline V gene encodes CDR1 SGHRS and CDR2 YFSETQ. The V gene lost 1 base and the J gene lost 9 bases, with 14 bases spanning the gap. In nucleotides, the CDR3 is TGCGCCAGCAGCTTGACCCCCGGGCCTATTGAGCAGTTCTTC. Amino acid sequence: CASSLTPGPIEQFF.

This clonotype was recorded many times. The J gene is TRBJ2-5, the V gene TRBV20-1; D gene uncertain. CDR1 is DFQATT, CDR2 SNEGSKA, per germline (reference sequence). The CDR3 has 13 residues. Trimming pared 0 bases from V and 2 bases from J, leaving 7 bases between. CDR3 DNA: TGCAGTGCTAGAGATCAGCAACAAGAGACCCAGTACTTC. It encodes CSARDQQQETQYF.

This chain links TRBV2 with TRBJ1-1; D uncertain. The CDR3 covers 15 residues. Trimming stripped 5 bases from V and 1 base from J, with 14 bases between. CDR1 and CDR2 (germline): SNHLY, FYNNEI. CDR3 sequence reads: CASSRWNSANTEAFF. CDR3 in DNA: TGTGCCAGCAGTCGTTGGAACAGCGCGAACACTGAAGCTTTCTTT.

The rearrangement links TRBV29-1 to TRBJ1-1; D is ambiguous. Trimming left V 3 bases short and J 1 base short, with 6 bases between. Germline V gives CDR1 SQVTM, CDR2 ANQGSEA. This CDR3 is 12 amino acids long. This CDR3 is CSVDIRNTEAFF. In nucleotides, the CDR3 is TGCAGCGTTGATATACGGAACACTGAAGCTTTCTTT.

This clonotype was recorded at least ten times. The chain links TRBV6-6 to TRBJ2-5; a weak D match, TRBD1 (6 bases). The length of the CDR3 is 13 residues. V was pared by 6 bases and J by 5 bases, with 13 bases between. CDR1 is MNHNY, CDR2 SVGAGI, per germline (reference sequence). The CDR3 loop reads CASSTGTGETQYF. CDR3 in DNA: TGTGCCAGCAGCACAGGGACCGGCGAGACCCAGTACTTC.

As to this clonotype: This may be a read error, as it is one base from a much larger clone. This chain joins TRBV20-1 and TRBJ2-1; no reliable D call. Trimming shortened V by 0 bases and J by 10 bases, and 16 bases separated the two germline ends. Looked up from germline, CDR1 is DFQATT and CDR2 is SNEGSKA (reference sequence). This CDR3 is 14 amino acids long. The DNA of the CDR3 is TGCAGTGCTAGAGATGCGGTAAGCTCCTACGAGCAGTTCTTC. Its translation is CSARDAVSSYEQFF.

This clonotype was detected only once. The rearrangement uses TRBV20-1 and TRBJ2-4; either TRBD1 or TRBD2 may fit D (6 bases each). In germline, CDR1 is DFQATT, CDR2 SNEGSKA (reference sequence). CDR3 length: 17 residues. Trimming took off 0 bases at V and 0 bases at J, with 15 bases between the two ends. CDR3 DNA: TGCAGTGCTAGAGATGGGGTGGGGGGCACAGCCAAAAACATTCAGTACTTC. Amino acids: CSARDGVGGTAKNIQYF.

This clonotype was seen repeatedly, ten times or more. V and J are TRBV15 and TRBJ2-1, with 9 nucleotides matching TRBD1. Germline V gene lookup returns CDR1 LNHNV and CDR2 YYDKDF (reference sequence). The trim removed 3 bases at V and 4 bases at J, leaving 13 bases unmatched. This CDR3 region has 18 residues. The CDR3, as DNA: TGTGCCACCAGCAGGGACTTGGCCGGGACAGGGATTTACAATGAGCAGTTCTTC. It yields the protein CATSRDLAGTGIYNEQFF.

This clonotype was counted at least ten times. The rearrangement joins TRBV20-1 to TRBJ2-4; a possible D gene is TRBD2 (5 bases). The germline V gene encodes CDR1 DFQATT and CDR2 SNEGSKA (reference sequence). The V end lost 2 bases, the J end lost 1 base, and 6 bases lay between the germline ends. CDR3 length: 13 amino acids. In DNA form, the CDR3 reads TGCAGTGCTAGATTAGCGGCCAAAAACATTCAGTACTTC. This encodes CSARLAAKNIQYF.

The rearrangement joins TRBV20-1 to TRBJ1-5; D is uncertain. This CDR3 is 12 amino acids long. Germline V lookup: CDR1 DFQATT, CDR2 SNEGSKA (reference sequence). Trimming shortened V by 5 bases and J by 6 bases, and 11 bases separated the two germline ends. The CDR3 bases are TGCAGTGCTGTAGGCGGGAGTCAGCCCCAGCATTTT. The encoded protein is CSAVGGSQPQHF.

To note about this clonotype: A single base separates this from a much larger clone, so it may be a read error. CDR3 amino acids: CASSYYEIEEKTQFF. The DNA for the CDR3 is TGTGCCAGCAGTTACTACGAGATAGAGGAAAAGACCCAGTTCTTC. The chain joins TRBV6-2 or TRBV6-3 to TRBJ2-1; D unresolved. The CDR3 has 15 residues. Between the trimmed V and J ends, which lost 1 base and 13 bases, there was a span of 20 bases. The V gene's germline CDR1 is MNHEY and CDR2 SVGEGT.

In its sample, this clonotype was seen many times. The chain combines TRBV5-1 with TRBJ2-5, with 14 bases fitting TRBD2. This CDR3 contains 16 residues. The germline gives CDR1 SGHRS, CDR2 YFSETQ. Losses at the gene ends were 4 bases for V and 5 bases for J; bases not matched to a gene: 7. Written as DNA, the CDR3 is TGCGCCAGCAGCAGATCGGGACTAGCGGGGGTGGAGACCCAGTACTTC. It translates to CASSRSGLAGVETQYF.

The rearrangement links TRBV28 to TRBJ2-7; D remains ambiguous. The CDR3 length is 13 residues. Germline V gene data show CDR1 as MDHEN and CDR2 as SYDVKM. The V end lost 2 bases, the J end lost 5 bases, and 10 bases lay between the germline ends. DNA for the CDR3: TGTGCCAGCAGTTTAATTTCTCTCGACGAGCAGTACTTC. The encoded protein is CASSLISLDEQYF.

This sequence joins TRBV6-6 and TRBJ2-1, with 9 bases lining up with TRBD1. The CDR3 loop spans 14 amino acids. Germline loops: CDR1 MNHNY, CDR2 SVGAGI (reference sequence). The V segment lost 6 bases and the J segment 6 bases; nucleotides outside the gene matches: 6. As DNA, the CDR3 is TGTGCCAGCAGCCGGGACAGGGCCGGCAATGAGCAGTTCTTC. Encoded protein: CASSRDRAGNEQFF.

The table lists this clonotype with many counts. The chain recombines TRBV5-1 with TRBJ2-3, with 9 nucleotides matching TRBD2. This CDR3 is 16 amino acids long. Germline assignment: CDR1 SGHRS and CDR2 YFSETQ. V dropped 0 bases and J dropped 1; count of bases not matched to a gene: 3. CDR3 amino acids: CASSLGASGGTDTQYF. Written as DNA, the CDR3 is TGCGCCAGCAGCTTGGGAGCTAGCGGGGGCACAGATACGCAGTATTTT.

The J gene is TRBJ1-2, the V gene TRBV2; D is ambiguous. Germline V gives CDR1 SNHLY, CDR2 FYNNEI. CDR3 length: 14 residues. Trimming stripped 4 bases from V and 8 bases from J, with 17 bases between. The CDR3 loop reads CASSGTLPRSGYTF. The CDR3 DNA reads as TGTGCCAGCAGTGGCACTCTGCCGCGATCGGGCTACACCTTC.

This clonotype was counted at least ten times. This CDR3 is CASGRGAGIYNEQFF. CDR3 sequence (DNA): TGTGCCAGCGGACGCGGGGCAGGGATTTACAATGAGCAGTTCTTC. The chain carries TRBV6-2 or TRBV6-3 and TRBJ2-1, with a tentative D call TRBD2 (6 bases). This CDR3 contains 15 residues. Trimming pared 8 bases from V and 4 bases from J, leaving 18 bases between. Germline CDR1 MNHEY, CDR2 SVGEGT.